The 7 T cell receptor beta chains below come from one sample, sequenced in a study of T-cell memory formation after mild COVID-19. TCRdb re-called the 5' RACE reads with MiXCR, one entry per CDR3 protein. The sample contains about 560,000 distinct CDR3 sequences, roughly 22% of which appear only once. The sequenced sample was PBMCs or a T cell subset sorted from them (not recorded which). The receptors stem from an adult woman who had mild COVID-19 (a few samples of this study predate the infection). Cell type and time point are not known.

This clonotype has a handful of counts. V gene TRBV9 combines with J gene TRBJ2-7; a possible D gene is TRBD2 (6 bases). Trimming shortened V by 1 base and J by 2 bases, and 13 bases separated the two germline ends. The CDR3 runs to 15 residues. The germline gives CDR1 SGDLS, CDR2 YYNGEE. CDR3 in DNA: TGTGCCAGCAGCGTATCTGGAGGGGCTCCCTACGAGCAGTACTTC. Its protein product is CASSVSGGAPYEQYF.

The chain uses TRBV18 and TRBJ2-1; D is perhaps TRBD1 (6 bases). The V end lost 3 bases, the J end lost 5 bases, and 20 bases lay between the germline ends. The CDR3 runs 17 residues. In germline, CDR1 is KGHSH, CDR2 LQKENI. The CDR3 spells CASSPSGQKITHNEQFF. The DNA for the CDR3 is TGTGCCAGCTCACCTTCTGGACAGAAGATCACCCACAATGAGCAGTTCTTC.

This clonotype was seen a few times. V usage is TRBV7-2 and J usage is TRBJ2-7, with TRBD2 identical over 9 bases. CDR1 is SGHTA, CDR2 FQGNSA, per germline. V gave up 2 bases and J gave up 5 bases; unmatched junction bases: 7. The CDR3 runs to 15 residues. Here the CDR3 DNA reads TGTGCCAGCAGCTTAATGGCGGGAGGGCCCGACGAGCAGTACTTC. Translation: CASSLMAGGPDEQYF.

This clonotype was seen only a few times. This rearrangement joins TRBV5-1 to TRBJ2-1; TRBD2 matches 9 bases. Germline V gene sequence: CDR1 SGHRS, CDR2 YFSETQ. The CDR3 is 17 residues long. The junction had 15 bases not matched to a gene; V was cut back by 4 bases and J by 7 bases. This chain's CDR3 is CASSLQGRGGPWNEQFF. DNA of the CDR3: TGCGCCAGCAGCCTTCAAGGGCGGGGGGGCCCTTGGAATGAGCAGTTCTTC. Complete variable domain (other parts from reference TRBV5-1 and TRBJ2-1): KAGVTQTPRYLIKTRGQQVTLSCSPISGHRSVSWYQQTPGQGLQFLFEYFSETQRNKGNFPGRFSGRQFSNSRSEMNVSTLELGDSALYLCASSLQGRGGPWNEQFFGPGTRLTVL.

In its sample, this clonotype was seen a few times. This rearrangement joins TRBV5-1 to TRBJ1-2; D gene unclear. Per the germline V gene, CDR1 is SGHRS and CDR2 is YFSETQ. Trimming shortened V by 0 bases and J by 0 bases, and 9 bases separated the two germline ends. The CDR3 loop spans 15 amino acids. The CDR3 DNA follows: TGCGCCAGCAGCTTGGTTCAGGCGGCTAACTATGGCTACACCTTC. This gives the protein CASSLVQAANYGYTF.

This clonotype was recorded a few times. The chain has TRBV7-8 and TRBJ2-5; D remains ambiguous. Germline-derived CDR1 and CDR2 are SGHVS and FQNEAQ. CDR3 size: 14 residues. Trimming stripped 1 base from V and 1 base from J, with 7 bases between. CDR3 protein: CASSLGPIQETQYF. The CDR3 nucleotides read TGTGCCAGCAGCTTAGGCCCAATCCAAGAGACCCAGTACTTC. Together with reference TRBV7-8 and TRBJ2-5, the CDR3 gives the full variable domain: GAGVSQSPRYKVAKRGQDVALRCDPISGHVSLFWYQQALGQGPEFLTYFQNEAQLDKSGLPSDRFFAERPEGSVSTLKIQRTQQEDSAVYLCASSLGPIQETQYFGPGTRLLVL.

In its sample, this clonotype was seen a few times. The V gene is TRBV4-3, the J gene TRBJ2-1, with a weak D call TRBD2 (7 bases). The CDR3 loop spans 13 amino acids. Deletions cut 4 bases from V and 12 bases from J, with 16 bases between. CDR1 is LGHNA and CDR2 is YSLEER in the germline V gene. The CDR3 is CASSPQRDIGQFF. DNA for the CDR3: TGCGCCAGCAGCCCCCAGCGGGACATAGGGCAGTTCTTC.